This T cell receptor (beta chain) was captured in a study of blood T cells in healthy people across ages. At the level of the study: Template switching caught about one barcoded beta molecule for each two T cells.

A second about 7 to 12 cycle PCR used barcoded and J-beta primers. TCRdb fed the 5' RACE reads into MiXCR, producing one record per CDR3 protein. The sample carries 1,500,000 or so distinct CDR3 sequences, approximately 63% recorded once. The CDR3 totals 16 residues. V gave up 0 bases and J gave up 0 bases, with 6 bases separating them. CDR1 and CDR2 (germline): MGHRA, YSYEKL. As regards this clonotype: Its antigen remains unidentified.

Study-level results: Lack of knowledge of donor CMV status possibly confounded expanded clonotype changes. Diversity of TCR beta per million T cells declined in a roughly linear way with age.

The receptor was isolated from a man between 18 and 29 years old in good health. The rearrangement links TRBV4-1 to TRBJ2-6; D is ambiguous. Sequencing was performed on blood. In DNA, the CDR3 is TGCGCCAGCAGCCAAGAATCCCCCTCTGGGGCCAACGTCCTGACTTTC. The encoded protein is CASSQESPSGANVLTF.